The 8 T cell receptor beta chains reported below all come from one sample, sequenced in a study of blood T cell repertoires in COVID-19 (dated by TCRdb to the early 2020s). Libraries were prepared through the immunoSEQ multiplex PCR assay. TCRdb obtained this table from immuneACCESS and retained in-frame rearrangements with V and J assigned. These tables miss some clones; where compared with another copy, unresolved V genes account for less than half of the shortfall, and the remainder is unexplained. This sample has 200,000 to 250,000 clones in its table, and roughly 85% of those were observed once. 10% to 14% of the sample lies in the top ten. What was sequenced was PBMCs or T cells enriched from blood (not recorded which). These receptors originate from a man in his thirties or forties who had recovered from COVID-19.

V and J are TRBV5-5 and TRBJ2-4, with 8 bases matching TRBD1. Trimming took 4 bases from V and 1 from J; bases not matched to a gene: 19. CDR3 size: 20 residues. Germline CDR1 reads SGHKS; CDR2 reads YYEKEE (reference sequence). In nucleotides, the CDR3 is TGTGCCAGCAGCGGGGTCGTAGGGGACAGGACTGCCCTCGCCAAAAACATTCAGTACTTC. Residues: CASSGVVGDRTALAKNIQYF.

The rearrangement links TRBV28 to TRBJ2-7; weak D call: TRBD2 (6 bases). The CDR3 runs 15 residues. In germline, CDR1 is MDHEN, CDR2 SYDVKM. V lost 5 bases to trimming and J lost 1 base, with 15 bases between them. The CDR3 sequence is CASSPYGSGSYEQYF. The CDR3 DNA sequence: TGTGCCAGCAGTCCGTACGGTAGCGGATCCTACGAGCAGTACTTC.

The chain employs TRBV6-5 and TRBJ2-7; TRBD2 agrees at 9 bases. The CDR3 is 14 residues long. Trimming at V came to 8 bases and at J to 4 bases, leaving 9 bases not matched to a gene. Germline assignment: CDR1 MNHEY and CDR2 SVGAGI. CDR3 coding DNA: TGTGCCAGCCAGGAGATAGCGGGGGTATACGAGCAGTACTTC. It encodes CASQEIAGVYEQYF.

The genes are TRBV28 and TRBJ1-5, with TRBD1 identical over 8 bases. With 4 bases clipped from V and 4 bases from J, the junction kept 6 bases outside the gene matches. The germline V gene has CDR1 MDHEN and CDR2 SYDVKM. The CDR3 has 15 amino acids. CDR3 in amino acids: CASSSDRVSNQPQHF. DNA for the CDR3: TGTGCCAGCAGTTCGGACAGGGTCAGTAATCAGCCCCAGCATTTT.

The V and J genes are TRBV7-9 and TRBJ1-2; D gene unclear. CDR1 is SEHNR and CDR2 is FQNEAQ in the germline V gene (reference sequence). Between the trimmed V and J ends, which lost 2 bases and 5 bases, there was a span of 9 bases. The CDR3 loop spans 13 amino acids. CDR3 protein: CASSLSVNYGYTF. CDR3 in DNA: TGTGCCAGCAGCTTAAGCGTAAATTATGGCTACACCTTC.

This chain links TRBV11-2 with TRBJ1-3; TRBD1 might be the D (5 bases). The CDR3 loop spans 15 amino acids. Germline V gene sequence: CDR1 SGHAT, CDR2 FQNNGV. V was shortened by 1 base and J by 1 base, with 8 bases between the two germline ends. CDR3 coding DNA: TGTGCCAGCAGCTTAGGGGCAGGGTCTGGAAACACCATATATTTT. Translation gives CASSLGAGSGNTIYF.

The chain has TRBV30 and TRBJ1-1; 9 nucleotides align to TRBD1. This CDR3 region has 16 residues. Germline CDR1 GTSNPN, CDR2 SVGIG (reference sequence). The V gene end was trimmed by 4 bases and the J gene end by 5 bases; junction bases not matched to a gene: 14. This chain's CDR3 is CAWTRPWGQGGTEAFF. In nucleotides, the CDR3 is TGTGCCTGGACTCGCCCGTGGGGACAGGGAGGGACTGAAGCTTTCTTT. The full variable domain, in which reference TRBV30 and TRBJ1-1 provide the parts outside the CDR3, is SQTIHQWPATLVQPVGSPLSLECTVEGTSNPNLYWYRQAAGRGLQLLFYSVGIGQISSEVPQNLSASRPQDRQFILSSKKLLLSDSGFYLCAWTRPWGQGGTEAFFGQGTRLTVV.

The chain's CDR3 is CASSFRTSGRSSYEQYF. Written as DNA, the CDR3 is TGTGCCAGCAGCTTCCGGACTAGCGGGAGGAGCTCCTACGAGCAGTACTTC. The rearrangement joins TRBV7-8 to TRBJ2-7; 14 nucleotides match TRBD2. The CDR3 length is 17 residues. CDR1 is SGHVS, CDR2 FQNEAQ, per germline. V lost 3 bases, J lost 0 bases, and 4 bases stayed unmatched.